This T cell receptor beta chain was profiled in a study of response to subunit inactivated influenza vaccine. TCRdb independently ran MiXCR on the RT-PCR reads; one entry per CDR3 protein. Counted here are approximately 530,000 distinct CDR3 sequences, 6% to 9% occurring once; the ten biggest clones make up 13%. Study findings and constraints: Authors suggested few new T cells are recruited by each seasonal influenza vaccination.

V lost 2 bases to trimming and J lost 7 bases; unmatched junction nucleotides: 9. This CDR3 comprises 16 residues. CDR1 and CDR2 (germline): LGHNA, YNFKEQ. This clonotype was recorded many times. Its target is not known. Sample: PBMCs from blood, taken about 24 months after vaccination. The clonotype was recovered from a man between 50 and 70 years old who received an inactivated influenza vaccine. This chain joins TRBV4-2 and TRBJ2-1; the match to TRBD2 covers 9 bases. The CDR3 DNA is TGTGCCAGCAGCCAAACATTCGGGACTAGCTTTAATGAGCAGTTCTTC. This encodes CASSQTFGTSFNEQFF.